Listed below are T cell receptor beta chains from one sample, sequenced in a study of blood T cells in healthy people across ages. TCRdb re-analysed the 5' RACE reads in MiXCR, keeping a single row per CDR3 protein. The table records roughly 800,000 distinct CDR3 sequences, 55% to 70% of them present only once. The material sequenced was blood. These receptors came from a young man in good health. Each CDR3 is given with its conserved first and last residue. A D gene is named only where the DNA matches it firmly. Clone size is shown for a subset of rows, as once, few, many or a class of expanded clone.

j_gene: TRBJ2-1
len: 14
d_gene: -
abundance: -
v_gene: TRBV27
CDR3aa: CASRQVGGDNEQFF
CDR3nt: TGTGCCAGCAGGCAAGTAGGGGGGGACAATGAGCAGTTCTTC

j_gene: TRBJ2-3
len: 13
d_gene: -
abundance: few
v_gene: TRBV25-1
CDR3aa: CASSESGSDTQYF
CDR3nt: TGTGCCAGCAGTGAATCCGGCTCAGATACGCAGTATTTT

j_gene: TRBJ1-3
len: 13
d_gene: -
abundance: -
v_gene: TRBV5-1
CDR3aa: CASSPNPEDTIYF
CDR3nt: TGCGCCAGCAGCCCGAACCCGGAGGACACCATATATTTT

j_gene: TRBJ1-1
len: 14
d_gene: -
abundance: -
v_gene: TRBV5-1
CDR3aa: CASRLSLGNTEAFF
CDR3nt: TGCGCCAGCAGGCTCTCCTTGGGGAACACTGAAGCTTTCTTT

j_gene: TRBJ2-5
len: 15
d_gene: TRBD2
abundance: -
v_gene: TRBV20-1
CDR3aa: CSAILAGGPQETQYF
CDR3nt: TGCAGTGCTATTCTAGCGGGAGGGCCACAAGAGACCCAGTACTTC

j_gene: TRBJ1-2
len: 12
d_gene: -
abundance: -
v_gene: TRBV12-3/TRBV12-4
CDR3aa: CASKGRLDGYTF
CDR3nt: TGTGCCAGCAAAGGGCGTTTGGATGGCTACACCTTC

j_gene: TRBJ2-1
len: 14
d_gene: -
abundance: few
v_gene: TRBV4-3
CDR3aa: CASSQVGTYNEQFF
CDR3nt: TGCGCCAGCAGCCAAGTCGGTACCTACAATGAGCAGTTCTTC

j_gene: TRBJ2-7
len: 12
d_gene: -
abundance: few
v_gene: TRBV6-6
CDR3aa: CASNPGSYEQYF
CDR3nt: TGTGCCAGCAACCCTGGGTCCTACGAGCAGTACTTC

j_gene: TRBJ1-1
len: 15
d_gene: -
abundance: -
v_gene: TRBV7-2
CDR3aa: CASSLETSGTRGAFF
CDR3nt: TGTGCCAGCAGCTTAGAAACTTCCGGGACCCGGGGGGCTTTCTTT

j_gene: TRBJ2-7
len: 14
d_gene: -
abundance: -
v_gene: TRBV6-5
CDR3aa: CASTLRASSYEQYF
CDR3nt: TGTGCCAGCACCCTTCGGGCGAGCTCCTACGAGCAGTACTTC

j_gene: TRBJ2-7
len: 16
d_gene: -
abundance: -
v_gene: TRBV4-1
CDR3aa: CASSQVPGRGVYEQYF
CDR3nt: TGCGCCAGCAGCCAAGTACCGGGACGAGGGGTTTACGAGCAGTACTTC

j_gene: TRBJ2-7
len: 15
d_gene: -
abundance: few
v_gene: TRBV6-6
CDR3aa: CASEESDLSSYEQYF
CDR3nt: TGTGCCAGTGAGGAGTCGGACTTAAGCTCCTACGAGCAGTACTTC

j_gene: TRBJ1-2
len: 15
d_gene: -
abundance: -
v_gene: TRBV5-1
CDR3aa: CASSLEGQTNYGYTF
CDR3nt: TGCGCCAGCAGCTTGGAAGGACAGACAAACTATGGCTACACCTTC

j_gene: TRBJ2-1
len: 15
d_gene: TRBD2
abundance: few
v_gene: TRBV7-2
CDR3aa: CASSRTGLAGNEQFF
CDR3nt: TGTGCCAGCAGCCGAACCGGACTAGCGGGGAATGAGCAGTTCTTC

j_gene: TRBJ2-5
len: 13
d_gene: -
abundance: -
v_gene: TRBV29-1
CDR3aa: CSVMWSGSETQYF
CDR3nt: TGCAGCGTGATGTGGTCAGGGTCAGAGACCCAGTACTTC

j_gene: TRBJ1-1
len: 13
d_gene: -
abundance: -
v_gene: TRBV5-1
CDR3aa: CASSVQLGTEAFF
CDR3nt: TGCGCCAGCAGCGTGCAATTGGGGACTGAAGCTTTCTTT

j_gene: TRBJ1-5
len: 16
d_gene: -
abundance: -
v_gene: TRBV20-1
CDR3aa: CSARASRLATDQPQHF
CDR3nt: TGCAGTGCTAGGGCATCCAGGCTGGCTACCGATCAGCCCCAGCATTTT

j_gene: TRBJ1-5
len: 17
d_gene: TRBD1
abundance: -
v_gene: TRBV20-1
CDR3aa: CSARRGTGFLGNQPQHF
CDR3nt: TGCAGTGCTAGGCGGGGGACAGGGTTCCTTGGCAATCAGCCCCAGCATTTT

j_gene: TRBJ1-2
len: 13
d_gene: -
abundance: -
v_gene: TRBV12-3/TRBV12-4
CDR3aa: CASSVLVNYGYTF
CDR3nt: TGTGCCAGCAGTGTTTTGGTTAACTATGGCTACACCTTC

j_gene: TRBJ1-2
len: 14
d_gene: -
abundance: -
v_gene: TRBV24-1
CDR3aa: CATQGDHPSYGYTF
CDR3nt: TGTGCCACCCAGGGTGACCACCCCTCCTATGGCTACACCTTC

j_gene: TRBJ2-5
len: 14
d_gene: -
abundance: -
v_gene: TRBV10-3
CDR3aa: CAISRTGEQETQYF
CDR3nt: TGTGCCATCAGTCGGACGGGAGAACAAGAGACCCAGTACTTC

j_gene: TRBJ1-5
len: 14
d_gene: TRBD1
abundance: -
v_gene: TRBV20-1
CDR3aa: CSASKTGRDQPQHF
CDR3nt: TGCAGTGCTAGTAAGACAGGGCGAGATCAGCCCCAGCATTTT

j_gene: TRBJ1-2
len: 12
d_gene: -
abundance: few
v_gene: TRBV28
CDR3aa: CVSRAARYGYTF
CDR3nt: TGTGTCAGCAGGGCAGCCCGCTATGGCTACACCTTC

j_gene: TRBJ2-3
len: 11
d_gene: -
abundance: many
v_gene: TRBV3-1
CDR3aa: CASRQTDTQYF
CDR3nt: TGTGCCAGTCGGCAAACAGATACGCAGTATTTT

j_gene: TRBJ1-1
len: 18
d_gene: -
abundance: -
v_gene: TRBV21-1
CDR3aa: CASSTLKTGGGENTEAFF
CDR3nt: TGTGCCAGCAGCACCCTAAAAACAGGGGGAGGAGAGAACACTGAAGCTTTCTTT

j_gene: TRBJ1-1
len: 14
d_gene: -
abundance: -
v_gene: TRBV14
CDR3aa: CASSRRGGFTEAFF
CDR3nt: TGTGCCAGCAGCCGCAGGGGTGGTTTCACTGAAGCTTTCTTT

j_gene: TRBJ2-5
len: 15
d_gene: -
abundance: -
v_gene: TRBV7-2
CDR3aa: CASSDQSGGQETQYF
CDR3nt: TGTGCCAGCAGCGATCAGTCGGGGGGACAGGAGACCCAGTACTTC

j_gene: TRBJ2-1
len: 15
d_gene: TRBD1
abundance: -
v_gene: TRBV27
CDR3aa: CASSRRQGRNNEQFF
CDR3nt: TGTGCCAGCAGTAGAAGACAGGGAAGAAACAATGAGCAGTTCTTC

j_gene: TRBJ2-7
len: 12
d_gene: TRBD2
abundance: -
v_gene: TRBV12-3/TRBV12-4
CDR3aa: CASSPGGRGRYF
CDR3nt: TGTGCCAGCAGTCCTGGCGGGAGGGGCAGGTACTTC

j_gene: TRBJ1-6
len: 14
d_gene: -
abundance: -
v_gene: TRBV28
CDR3aa: CVSTKSSYNSPLHF
CDR3nt: TGTGTGAGCACAAAGAGCTCCTATAATTCACCCCTCCACTTT

j_gene: TRBJ2-4
len: 17
d_gene: -
abundance: -
v_gene: TRBV20-1
CDR3aa: CSASSAGTILAKNIQYF
CDR3nt: TGCAGTGCTAGCTCTGCGGGGACGATCTTAGCCAAAAACATTCAGTACTTC

j_gene: TRBJ2-1
len: 13
d_gene: -
abundance: -
v_gene: TRBV2
CDR3aa: CASSETGYNEQFF
CDR3nt: TGTGCCAGCAGTGAAACCGGCTACAATGAGCAGTTCTTT

j_gene: TRBJ2-3
len: 16
d_gene: TRBD2
abundance: -
v_gene: TRBV4-3
CDR3aa: CASSQDRASGSYTQYF
CDR3nt: TGCGCCAGCAGCCAAGATCGGGCTAGCGGATCCTATACGCAGTATTTT

j_gene: TRBJ2-1
len: 13
d_gene: -
abundance: -
v_gene: TRBV3-1
CDR3aa: CASSPPNRNEQFF
CDR3nt: TGTGCCAGCAGCCCGCCTAACCGCAATGAGCAGTTCTTC

j_gene: TRBJ2-4
len: 15
d_gene: TRBD2
abundance: few
v_gene: TRBV20-1
CDR3aa: CSAREDRAGGNIQYF
CDR3nt: TGCAGTGCTAGAGAAGACCGAGCGGGAGGTAACATTCAGTACTTC

j_gene: TRBJ2-5
len: 14
d_gene: TRBD2
abundance: many
v_gene: TRBV7-9
CDR3aa: CASSLAGGDETQYF
CDR3nt: TGTGCCAGCAGCTTAGCCGGGGGGGACGAGACCCAGTACTTC

j_gene: TRBJ2-3
len: 14
d_gene: -
abundance: few
v_gene: TRBV3-1
CDR3aa: CASSQGDTLDTQYF
CDR3nt: TGTGCCAGCAGCCAGGGGGACACCTTAGATACGCAGTATTTT